This TCR beta chain was profiled in a study of T cell responses to AZD1222 COVID-19 vaccine. CDR1 and CDR2 from the germline V gene are SEHNR and FQNEAQ (reference sequence). Trimming pared 3 bases from V and 0 bases from J, leaving 9 bases between. The CDR3 covers 14 residues. Clones were read by immunoSEQ multiplex PCR, and TCRdb kept only the in-frame ones, dropping some. Here the sample spans some 170,000 clones, roughly 92% being singletons. Study-level points and caveats: Seropositive status at baseline applied to only a handful of AZD1222 recipients.

Details on this clone: Its antigen is undetermined.

The clonotype was recovered from an adult in good health. This specimen was peripheral blood, taken on day 0 of AZD1222 vaccination. The J gene is TRBJ2-7, the V gene TRBV7-9, with a weak D call TRBD1 (6 bases). This CDR3 is CASSFGQSSYEQYF. The CDR3 nucleotides are TGTGCCAGCAGCTTCGGACAGAGCTCCTACGAGCAGTACTTC.